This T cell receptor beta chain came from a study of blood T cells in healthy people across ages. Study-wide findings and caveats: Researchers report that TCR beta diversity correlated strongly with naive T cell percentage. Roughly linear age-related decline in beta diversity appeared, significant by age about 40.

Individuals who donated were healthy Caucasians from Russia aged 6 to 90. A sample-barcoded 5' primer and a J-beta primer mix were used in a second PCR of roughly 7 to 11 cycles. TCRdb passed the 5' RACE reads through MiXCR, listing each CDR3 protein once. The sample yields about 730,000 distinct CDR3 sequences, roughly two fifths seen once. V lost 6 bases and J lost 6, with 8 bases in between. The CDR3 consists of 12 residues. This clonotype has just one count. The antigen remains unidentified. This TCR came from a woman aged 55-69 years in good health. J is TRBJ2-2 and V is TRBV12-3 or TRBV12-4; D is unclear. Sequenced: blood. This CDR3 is CASRETAGELFF. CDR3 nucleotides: TGTGCCAGCAGGGAGACCGCCGGGGAGCTGTTTTTT.